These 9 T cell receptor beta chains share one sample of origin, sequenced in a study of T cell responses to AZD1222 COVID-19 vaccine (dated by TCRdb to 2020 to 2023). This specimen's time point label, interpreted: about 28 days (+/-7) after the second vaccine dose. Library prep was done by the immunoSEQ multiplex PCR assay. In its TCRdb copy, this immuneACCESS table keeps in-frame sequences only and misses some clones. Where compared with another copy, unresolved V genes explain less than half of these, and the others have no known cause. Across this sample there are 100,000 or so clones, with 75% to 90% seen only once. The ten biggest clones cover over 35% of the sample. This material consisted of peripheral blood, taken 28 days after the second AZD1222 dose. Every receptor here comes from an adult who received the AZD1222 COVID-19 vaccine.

The chain's CDR3 is CASSSPGAPNQPQHF. CDR3 nucleotide sequence: TGTGCCAGCAGCTCTCCAGGGGCCCCTAATCAGCCCCAGCATTTT. The J gene is TRBJ1-5, the V gene TRBV28; possible D gene TRBD1, 6 bases. Germline V gene data show CDR1 as MDHEN and CDR2 as SYDVKM. The CDR3 runs to 15 residues. V shed 6 bases and J shed 4 bases, with 16 bases lying between them.

This CDR3 is CASSLAGTSGNTIYF. The CDR3 coding sequence is TGTGCCAGCAGTTTGGCAGGGACCTCTGGAAACACCATATATTTT. The rearrangement links TRBV28 to TRBJ1-3, with D possibly matching TRBD1 (5 bases). Germline lookup yields CDR1 MDHEN and CDR2 SYDVKM. This CDR3 contains 15 residues. Trimming shortened V by 3 bases and J by 0 bases, and 9 bases separated the two germline ends.

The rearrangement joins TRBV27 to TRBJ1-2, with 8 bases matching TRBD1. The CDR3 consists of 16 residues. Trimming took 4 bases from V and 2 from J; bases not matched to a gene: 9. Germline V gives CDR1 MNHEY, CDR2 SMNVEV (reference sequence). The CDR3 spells CASSSRWTGTNYGYTF. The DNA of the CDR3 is TGTGCCAGCAGTTCCAGGTGGACAGGGACAAACTATGGCTACACCTTC.

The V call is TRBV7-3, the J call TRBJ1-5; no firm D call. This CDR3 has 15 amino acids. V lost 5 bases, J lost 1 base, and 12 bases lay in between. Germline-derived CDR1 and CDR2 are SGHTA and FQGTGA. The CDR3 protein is CASSPLGGSNQPQHF. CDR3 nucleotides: TGTGCCAGCAGCCCCCTGGGAGGGAGCAATCAGCCCCAGCATTTT.

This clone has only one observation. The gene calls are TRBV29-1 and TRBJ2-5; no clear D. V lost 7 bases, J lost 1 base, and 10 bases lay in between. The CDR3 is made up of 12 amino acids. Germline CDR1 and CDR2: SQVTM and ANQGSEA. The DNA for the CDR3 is TGCAGCGCCGCTTTGTCCCAAGAGACCCAGTACTTC. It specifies CSAALSQETQYF.

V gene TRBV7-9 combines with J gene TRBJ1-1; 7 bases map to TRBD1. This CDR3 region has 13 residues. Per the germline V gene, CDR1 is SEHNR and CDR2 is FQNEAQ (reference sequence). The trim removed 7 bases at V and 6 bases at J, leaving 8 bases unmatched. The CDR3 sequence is CASNFRGGAEAFF. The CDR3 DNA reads TGTGCCAGCAACTTCAGGGGGGGAGCTGAAGCTTTCTTT.

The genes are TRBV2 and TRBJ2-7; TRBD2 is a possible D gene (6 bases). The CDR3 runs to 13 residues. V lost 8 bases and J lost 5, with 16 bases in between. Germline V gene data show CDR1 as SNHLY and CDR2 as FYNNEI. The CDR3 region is CASCILAVDEQYF. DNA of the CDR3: TGTGCCAGCTGTATACTAGCTGTCGACGAGCAGTACTTC.

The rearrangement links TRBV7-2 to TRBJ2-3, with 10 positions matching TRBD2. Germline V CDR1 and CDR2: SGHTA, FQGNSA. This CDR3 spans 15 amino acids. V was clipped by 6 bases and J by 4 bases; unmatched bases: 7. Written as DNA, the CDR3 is TGTGCCAGCAGGCTTAGCGGGAGGATGTCAGATACGCAGTATTTT. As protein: CASRLSGRMSDTQYF.

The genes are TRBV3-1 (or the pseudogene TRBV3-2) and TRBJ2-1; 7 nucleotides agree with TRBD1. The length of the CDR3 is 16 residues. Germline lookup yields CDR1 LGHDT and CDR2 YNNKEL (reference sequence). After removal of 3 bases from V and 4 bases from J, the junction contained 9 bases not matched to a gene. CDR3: CASSHLGQTFYNEQFF. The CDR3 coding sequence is TGTGCCAGCAGCCACCTGGGACAGACCTTTTACAATGAGCAGTTCTTC.